These 22 T cell receptor beta chains were all obtained from the same sample, sequenced in a study of T cell changes during pregnancy in multiple sclerosis. Produced via immunoSEQ multiplex PCR; TCRdb's table is partial and in-frame only. The table has about 64,000 clones, about 96% seen once. The sequencing here drew on CD8+ T cells from peripheral blood mononuclear cells, taken after pregnancy. The receptors were sampled from a female donor with multiple sclerosis, enrolled in a pregnancy study.

The chain has TRBV6-5 and TRBJ1-1, with 7 bases identical to TRBD1. With 8 bases clipped from V and 5 bases from J, the junction kept 5 bases outside the gene matches. The length of the CDR3 is 12 residues. The germline CDR1 and CDR2 sequences are MNHEY and SVGAGI. The CDR3 sequence: CASLAGGTEAFF. The CDR3 DNA sequence: TGTGCCAGCCTTGCAGGGGGAACTGAAGCTTTCTTT.

The V and J genes are TRBV27 and TRBJ1-5; D uncertain. Germline CDR1 and CDR2: MNHEY and SMNVEV (reference sequence). The CDR3 runs 14 residues. V was cut by 2 bases and J by 6 bases, with 11 bases left in between. The CDR3 sequence is CASSLERAAQPQHF. The CDR3 DNA reads as TGTGCCAGCAGTTTAGAGAGGGCGGCTCAGCCCCAGCATTTT.

This sequence joins TRBV13 and TRBJ1-1; TRBD1 agrees at 8 bases. The CDR3 extends over 13 amino acids. CDR1 is PRHDT and CDR2 is FYEKMQ in the germline V gene (reference sequence). V gave up 10 bases and J gave up 5 bases; unmatched junction bases: 9. CDR3 nucleotide sequence: TGTGCCACTTTGACAGGGGTAGGAACTGAAGCTTTCTTT. Translation gives CATLTGVGTEAFF.

The CDR3 region has the DNA TGTGCCACCAGGGGACTAGTATCCTACGAGCAGTACTTC. This translates into CATRGLVSYEQYF. The genes are TRBV2 and TRBJ2-7; 8 nucleotides line up with TRBD2. The CDR3 contains 13 residues. V gave up 10 bases and J gave up 1 base; unmatched junction bases: 6. Germline V gene sequence: CDR1 SNHLY, CDR2 FYNNEI.

The CDR3 sequence: CSVGLFRVAGDVSYNEQFF. The CDR3 region has the DNA TGCAGCGTTGGACTTTTTCGAGTAGCGGGAGACGTCTCCTACAATGAGCAGTTCTTC. V is TRBV29-1 and J is TRBJ2-1; TRBD2 aligns across 9 bases. With V trimmed by 4 bases and J by 0 bases, 16 bases remained unmatched. This CDR3 contains 19 residues. Germline CDR1 reads SQVTM; CDR2 reads ANQGSEA.

J is TRBJ2-3 and V is TRBV9; D possibly corresponds to TRBD2 (6 bases). CDR3 size: 18 residues. Germline lookup yields CDR1 SGDLS and CDR2 YYNGEE. Trimming shortened V by 0 bases and J by 2 bases, and 19 bases separated the two germline ends. CDR3 nucleotides: TGTGCCAGCAGCGTAGTCCCCCGGGACTGGGTGTACACAGATACGCAGTATTTT. This gives the protein CASSVVPRDWVYTDTQYF. Filled out from reference TRBV9 and TRBJ2-3, the complete variable domain reads DSGVTQTPKHLITATGQRVTLRCSPRSGDLSVYWYQQSLDQGLQFLIQYYNGEERAKGNILERFSAQQFPDLHSELNLSSLELGDSALYFCASSVVPRDWVYTDTQYFGPGTRLTVL.

The CDR3 DNA reads as TGTGCCAGCAGTGAAGGACTAGCGGCCACAGATACGCAGTATTTT. This encodes CASSEGLAATDTQYF. The rearrangement links TRBV2 to TRBJ2-3, with 9 positions matching TRBD2. Unmatched junction bases numbered 1, after V lost 1 base and J lost 2 bases. Germline CDR1 is SNHLY and CDR2 is FYNNEI. This CDR3 region has 15 residues.

The chain joins TRBV4-1 to TRBJ2-7, with D possibly being TRBD2 (5 bases). The CDR3 is 16 amino acids. Germline CDR1 and CDR2: MGHRA and YSYEKL. V shed 0 bases and J shed 7 bases, with 19 bases lying between them. CDR3 sequence: CASSQDTPLTRQEQYF. In DNA, the CDR3 is TGCGCCAGCAGCCAAGATACGCCCCTAACTAGACAAGAGCAGTACTTC.

V is TRBV19 and J is TRBJ2-1, with D possibly being TRBD2 (6 bases). This CDR3 contains 16 residues. CDR1 is LNHDA, CDR2 SQIVND, per germline (reference sequence). The V and J ends lost 7 bases and 0 bases respectively, with 16 bases between them. CDR3 sequence: CASIGAGSSSYNEQFF. The DNA for the CDR3 is TGTGCCAGTATCGGGGCGGGATCAAGCTCCTACAATGAGCAGTTCTTC. The full variable domain, completed using reference TRBV19 and TRBJ2-1, is DGGITQSPKYLFRKEGQNVTLSCEQNLNHDAMYWYRQDPGQGLRLIYYSQIVNDFQKGDIAEGYSVSREKKESFPLTVTSAQKNPTAFYLCASIGAGSSSYNEQFFGPGTRLTVL.

The chain combines TRBV6-5 with TRBJ2-2; 8 nucleotides align to TRBD2. CDR1 MNHEY and CDR2 SVGAGI come from the germline V gene. The V gene end was trimmed by 1 base and the J gene end by 7 bases; junction bases not matched to a gene: 5. CDR3 length equals 15 residues. CDR3 in amino acids: CASSYLAGGYGELFF. The CDR3 nucleotides are TGTGCCAGCAGTTACTTGGCGGGAGGCTACGGGGAGCTGTTTTTT.

CDR3 in DNA: TGCGCCAGCAGCCAAGATACTTCCGGTTTAGGCGGGGGCGCGTCTGGCTACACCTTC. It specifies CASSQDTSGLGGGASGYTF. The rearrangement uses TRBV4-3 and TRBJ1-2, with a possible D match to TRBD1 (6 bases). The CDR3 has 19 residues. The germline V gene has CDR1 LGHNA and CDR2 YSLEER. The V end was cut by 0 bases, the J end by 7 bases, with 27 bases between.

In this sample, this clone turned up a few times. This chain connects TRBV7-9 to TRBJ2-4; no definite D call. Trimming pared 5 bases from V and 5 bases from J, leaving 10 bases between. The CDR3 length is 13 residues. The germline gives CDR1 SEHNR, CDR2 FQNEAQ (reference sequence). The CDR3 protein is CASSHRSENIQYF. Written as DNA, the CDR3 is TGTGCCAGCAGCCACCGGAGTGAAAACATTCAGTACTTC. The variable domain in full, completed from reference TRBV7-9 and TRBJ2-4, reads DTGVSQNPRHKITKRGQNVTFRCDPISEHNRLYWYRQTLGQGPEFLTYFQNEAQLEKSRLLSDRFSAERPKGSFSTLEIQRTEQGDSAMYLCASSHRSENIQYFGAGTRLSVL.

The chain recombines TRBV4-1 with TRBJ2-1; D not resolved. The germline CDR1 and CDR2 sequences are MGHRA and YSYEKL. The CDR3 totals 15 residues. Trimming left V 5 bases short and J 3 bases short, with 14 bases between. The CDR3 loop is CASSSTTDYYNEQFF. DNA for the CDR3: TGCGCCAGCAGCTCCACGACTGATTACTACAATGAGCAGTTCTTC.

The V and J genes are TRBV11-2 and TRBJ2-1; possible D gene TRBD1, 5 bases. The germline gives CDR1 SGHAT, CDR2 FQNNGV. This CDR3 has 16 residues. With 1 base removed from V and 8 bases from J, the gap between germline ends came to 18 bases. The CDR3 DNA follows: TGTGCCAGCAGCTTAGTGAGTCAGGGTAGTAGAGATGAGCAGTTCTTC. It translates to CASSLVSQGSRDEQFF.

This chain connects TRBV27 to TRBJ2-2; D possibly corresponds to TRBD2 (6 bases). Deletions cut 2 bases from V and 4 bases from J, with 11 bases between. This CDR3 comprises 15 residues. The germline CDR1 and CDR2 sequences are MNHEY and SMNVEV (reference sequence). CDR3 loop: CASSLGGVGTGELFF. As DNA, the CDR3 is TGTGCCAGCAGTTTAGGAGGGGTGGGCACCGGGGAGCTGTTTTTT.

The chain has TRBV19 and TRBJ2-1; a possible D gene is TRBD1 (6 bases). V lost 8 bases to trimming and J lost 7 bases, with 15 bases between them. This CDR3 is built from 13 residues. The germline gives CDR1 LNHDA, CDR2 SQIVND (reference sequence). This chain's CDR3 is CASSSIGGNEQFF. CDR3 in DNA: TGTGCCAGTTCTTCGATAGGGGGAAATGAGCAGTTCTTC.

The chain employs TRBV11-3 and TRBJ2-1; 12 nucleotides agree with TRBD2. The ends lost 2 bases at V and 2 bases at J; junction bases unmatched: 1. CDR1 is SGHNT, CDR2 YENEEA, per germline. The CDR3 is made up of 16 amino acids. For the CDR3, the DNA is TGTGCCAGCAGCTTACGGACTAGCGGGACCTACAATGAGCAGTTCTTC. This codes for CASSLRTSGTYNEQFF.

This clone was observed a single time. This chain uses TRBV18 with TRBJ2-7, with 7 bases lining up with TRBD2. This CDR3 is built from 17 residues. The J segment lost 1 base and the V segment lost 6 bases, leaving 15 bases of the junction unmatched. In germline, CDR1 is KGHSH, CDR2 LQKENI. This CDR3 is CASSSDSGLGGSYEQYF. The CDR3 bases are TGTGCCAGCTCGTCTGATTCGGGACTCGGGGGGTCCTACGAGCAGTACTTC.

The chain links TRBV7-9 to TRBJ1-1, with D possibly TRBD1 on 6 matching bases. The CDR3 runs to 15 residues. Germline V CDR1 and CDR2: SEHNR, FQNEAQ (reference sequence). With 1 base removed from V and 3 bases from J, the gap between germline ends came to 12 bases. In nucleotides, the CDR3 is TGTGCCAGCAGCTTAGTAGAAGGGGGGGACACTGAAGCTTTCTTT. This gives the protein CASSLVEGGDTEAFF.

This rearrangement joins TRBV28 to TRBJ2-7; weak D call: TRBD1 (6 bases). Trimming removed 5 bases from V and 4 bases from J, with 15 bases in between. This CDR3 contains 14 residues. Germline values: CDR1 MDHEN, CDR2 SYDVKM. CDR3 residues: CASSPDRRIYEQYF. The CDR3 nucleotides are TGTGCCAGCAGTCCCGACAGGAGAATATACGAGCAGTACTTC.

Comment on this clone: The sample carries other DNA sequences with the same CDR3. The chain joins TRBV29-1 to TRBJ2-2; 7 bases are shared with TRBD1. There are 12 residues in the CDR3. Germline assignment: CDR1 SQVTM and CDR2 ANQGSEA. J was trimmed by 5 bases and V by 4 bases; bases with no gene match: 1. The CDR3 sequence is CSVVRGTGELFF. CDR3 DNA: TGCAGCGTTGTCAGGGGGACCGGGGAGCTGTTTTTT.

This sequence joins TRBV9 and TRBJ2-7; 8 bases are a match to TRBD2. Per germline, CDR1 SGDLS and CDR2 YYNGEE. V lost 3 bases, J lost 3 bases, and 2 bases stayed unmatched. CDR3 length: 13 amino acids. In nucleotides, the CDR3 is TGTGCCAGCAGCGGCGGGGGGAACTACGAGCAGTACTTC. It encodes CASSGGGNYEQYF.